The present TCR beta chain was sequenced within a study of blood T cell repertoires in COVID-19. Clones were read by immunoSEQ multiplex PCR, and TCRdb kept only the in-frame ones, dropping some. The repertoire holds about 180,000 clones, with approximately 90% as singletons. The CDR3 spans 15 residues. Germline V gene lookup returns CDR1 SGHVS and CDR2 FQNEAQ. The trim removed 4 bases at V and 4 bases at J, leaving 3 bases unmatched. The sequence was obtained from a woman in her 70s with COVID-19, enrolled during active disease. This chain uses TRBV7-8 with TRBJ2-2; 10 bases fit TRBD2. Sequencing was carried out using peripheral blood. CDR3 residues: CASSSIAGGTGELFF. CDR3 sequence (DNA): TGTGCCAGCAGCTCAATAGCGGGAGGCACCGGGGAGCTGTTTTTT.